A selection of T cell receptor beta chains follows, all from one sample in a study of chemoradiotherapy in HPV16-positive cancers. Produced via immunoSEQ multiplex PCR; TCRdb's table is partial and in-frame only. The repertoire holds 20,000 to 25,000 clones, with roughly nine tenths as singletons. Sequenced material: blood, taken from a patient who underwent chemoradiotherapy. The receptor set was obtained from a human donor with HPV-associated anogenital cancer. Each CDR3 is given with its conserved first and last residue. Fields, in order: D gene, V gene, clone size, J gene, CDR3 protein, CDR3 DNA. D genes are given only for firm matches. Part of the rows lack a size; the others show once, few, many or a class for expanded clones.

D: TRBD1
V: TRBV4-3
size: NA
J: TRBJ1-1
CDR3: CASSQGGQGEREAFF
DNA: TGCGCCAGCAGCCAGGGCGGACAGGGCGAACGGGAAGCTTTCTTT

D: TRBD1
V: TRBV6-6
size: NA
J: TRBJ1-5
CDR3: CASTDRGLGNQPQHF
DNA: TGTGCCAGCACCGACAGGGGGCTGGGCAATCAGCCCCAGCATTTT

D: NA
V: TRBV5-1
size: few
J: TRBJ1-6
CDR3: CASSSQGQASNSPLHF
DNA: TGCGCCAGCAGCTCCCAGGGGCAGGCTAGTAATTCACCCCTCCACTTT

D: TRBD1
V: TRBV27
size: few
J: TRBJ1-6
CDR3: CASRGQGGNSPLHF
DNA: TGTGCCAGCAGGGGACAGGGGGGAAATTCACCCCTCCACTTT

D: TRBD1
V: TRBV7-8
size: NA
J: TRBJ2-7
CDR3: CASSLGGGGQGGSYEQYF
DNA: TGTGCCAGCAGCTTAGGAGGTGGGGGACAGGGTGGTTCCTACGAGCAGTACTTC

D: NA
V: TRBV9
size: NA
J: TRBJ2-7
CDR3: CASSPRASLPEQYF
DNA: TGTGCCAGCAGCCCGCGGGCTTCCTTGCCCGAGCAGTACTTC

D: NA
V: TRBV4-3
size: NA
J: TRBJ1-4
CDR3: CASSQELRVDEKLFF
DNA: TGCGCCAGCAGCCAAGAATTAAGGGTCGATGAAAAACTGTTTTTT

D: NA
V: TRBV15
size: NA
J: TRBJ2-7
CDR3: CATSRDDFRTTYEQYF
DNA: TGTGCCACCAGCAGAGACGATTTCCGCACCACCTACGAGCAGTACTTC

D: NA
V: TRBV9
size: NA
J: TRBJ2-7
CDR3: CASSVRALAYEQYF
DNA: TGTGCCAGCAGCGTCCGGGCTCTAGCGTACGAGCAGTACTTC

D: TRBD2
V: TRBV10-3
size: NA
J: TRBJ2-1
CDR3: CAISEQSTGGPNEQFF
DNA: TGTGCCATCAGTGAGCAGTCGACGGGGGGGCCCAATGAGCAGTTCTTC

D: TRBD1
V: TRBV5-1
size: NA
J: TRBJ2-5
CDR3: CASSWDRDSETQYF
DNA: TGCGCCAGCAGCTGGGACAGGGACTCTGAGACCCAGTACTTC

D: NA
V: TRBV6-1
size: NA
J: TRBJ2-3
CDR3: CASSEWANTDTQYF
DNA: TGTGCCAGCAGTGAATGGGCAAACACAGATACGCAGTATTTT

D: NA
V: TRBV9
size: NA
J: TRBJ2-3
CDR3: CASSPRASTDTQYF
DNA: TGTGCCAGCAGCCCCCGGGCAAGCACAGATACGCAGTATTTT

D: NA
V: TRBV19
size: few
J: TRBJ2-6
CDR3: CASRSGASGANVLTF
DNA: TGTGCCAGTCGAAGCGGCGCCTCTGGGGCCAACGTCCTGACTTTC

D: NA
V: TRBV7-2
size: NA
J: TRBJ1-2
CDR3: CTSSLKGGSPYGYTF
DNA: TGTACCAGCAGCTTAAAGGGCGGGTCTCCATATGGCTACACCTTC

D: NA
V: TRBV11-2
size: NA
J: TRBJ2-4
CDR3: CASSLGSPAKNIQYF
DNA: TGTGCCAGCAGCCTGGGGAGTCCCGCCAAAAACATTCAGTACTTC

D: NA
V: TRBV19
size: NA
J: TRBJ1-1
CDR3: CASSIQGRVSTEAFF
DNA: TGTGCCAGTAGTATACAGGGCAGGGTAAGCACTGAAGCTTTCTTT

D: TRBD1
V: TRBV19
size: once
J: TRBJ1-1
CDR3: CASTPIRTGQSPNEAFF
DNA: TGTGCCAGTACCCCGATTCGGACAGGCCAGTCCCCAAATGAAGCTTTCTTT

D: NA
V: TRBV4-1
size: NA
J: TRBJ2-1
CDR3: CASSQSSPGLNNEQFF
DNA: TGCGCCAGCAGCCAATCGTCTCCGGGACTTAACAATGAGCAGTTCTTC

D: TRBD2
V: TRBV18
size: NA
J: TRBJ2-3
CDR3: CASSPMAGVSSTDTQYF
DNA: TGTGCCAGCTCACCAATGGCGGGGGTTTCTAGCACAGATACGCAGTATTTT

D: NA
V: TRBV7-6
size: NA
J: TRBJ2-1
CDR3: CASSLADLPSYNEQFF
DNA: TGTGCCAGCAGCTTAGCGGACCTACCGAGCTACAATGAGCAGTTCTTC

D: NA
V: TRBV4-1
size: NA
J: TRBJ2-7
CDR3: CASSQGGPGPLEQYF
DNA: TGCGCCAGCAGCCAAGGGGGGCCGGGACCCCTAGAGCAGTACTTC

D: TRBD1
V: TRBV6-5
size: NA
J: TRBJ2-1
CDR3: CASSDDGTAYNEQFF
DNA: TGTGCCAGCAGCGATGACGGGACAGCCTACAATGAGCAGTTCTTC

D: TRBD2
V: TRBV29-1
size: NA
J: TRBJ2-2
CDR3: CSVRGTRGNTGELFF
DNA: TGCAGCGTGAGGGGGACTAGGGGGAACACCGGGGAGCTGTTTTTT

D: TRBD1
V: TRBV30
size: NA
J: TRBJ1-6
CDR3: CAWRSLRGPRSNSPLHF
DNA: TGTGCCTGGAGGAGCCTAAGGGGGCCCAGGAGTAATTCACCCCTCCACTTT

D: NA
V: TRBV7-2
size: NA
J: TRBJ2-6
CDR3: CASSFPTPGANVLTF
DNA: TGTGCCAGCAGCTTCCCAACCCCCGGGGCCAACGTCCTGACTTTC

D: TRBD2
V: TRBV6-1
size: few
J: TRBJ2-3
CDR3: CASSARGVGGGTDTQYF
DNA: TGTGCCAGCAGTGCCCGGGGGGTAGGCGGGGGCACAGATACGCAGTATTTT

D: TRBD2
V: TRBV9
size: NA
J: TRBJ2-2
CDR3: CASSVRLAGNTGELFF
DNA: TGTGCCAGCAGCGTTAGACTAGCGGGAAACACCGGGGAGCTGTTTTTT

D: NA
V: TRBV7-9
size: NA
J: TRBJ1-1
CDR3: CASSLFQKTEAFF
DNA: TGTGCCAGCAGCTTATTCCAAAAGACTGAAGCTTTCTTT

D: NA
V: TRBV7-2
size: NA
J: TRBJ1-2
CDR3: CASSLGADQTSNYGYTF
DNA: TGTGCCAGCAGCTTAGGGGCGGACCAGACGTCTAACTATGGCTACACCTTC

D: NA
V: TRBV7-9
size: NA
J: TRBJ2-1
CDR3: CASSPSGDSLFYNEQFF
DNA: TGTGCCAGCAGCCCTTCGGGAGACTCTTTATTCTACAATGAGCAGTTCTTC

D: NA
V: TRBV5-5
size: once
J: TRBJ2-1
CDR3: CASSLQTDNEQFF
DNA: TGTGCCAGCAGCCTGCAGACAGACAATGAGCAGTTCTTC

D: NA
V: TRBV11-2
size: NA
J: TRBJ2-1
CDR3: CASSLGTQVSEQFF
DNA: TGTGCCAGCAGCTTAGGGACCCAAGTATCTGAGCAGTTCTTC

D: NA
V: TRBV18
size: NA
J: TRBJ1-3
CDR3: CASSPPDWSSGNTIYF
DNA: TGTGCCAGCTCACCACCGGACTGGAGCTCTGGAAACACCATATATTTT

D: NA
V: TRBV7-8
size: NA
J: TRBJ1-3
CDR3: CASSPDQGYGNTIYF
DNA: TGTGCCAGCAGCCCCGATCAGGGTTATGGAAACACCATATATTTT

D: NA
V: TRBV30
size: NA
J: TRBJ1-4
CDR3: CAWSARGEKLFF
DNA: TGTGCCTGGAGTGCGAGAGGTGAAAAACTGTTTTTT

D: NA
V: TRBV5-6
size: NA
J: TRBJ2-5
CDR3: CASIDWGLSGDGTQYF
DNA: TGTGCCAGCATCGATTGGGGTCTATCGGGGGACGGGACCCAGTACTTC

D: TRBD1
V: TRBV5-1
size: NA
J: TRBJ2-5
CDR3: CASSLAGQDPETQYF
DNA: TGCGCCAGCAGCTTGGCCGGACAGGACCCAGAGACCCAGTACTTC

D: NA
V: TRBV14
size: NA
J: TRBJ2-3
CDR3: CASSQVADTQYF
DNA: TGTGCCAGCAGCCAAGTCGCTGATACGCAGTATTTT

D: TRBD2
V: TRBV6-5
size: NA
J: TRBJ2-2
CDR3: CASSYGGGAYTGELFF
DNA: TGTGCCAGCAGTTACGGCGGGGGGGCCTACACCGGGGAGCTGTTTTTT

D: NA
V: TRBV30
size: NA
J: TRBJ2-7
CDR3: CAWSVPIRAYEQYF
DNA: TGTGCCTGGAGTGTACCTATCCGTGCCTACGAGCAGTACTTC

D: TRBD2
V: TRBV27
size: NA
J: TRBJ2-7
CDR3: CASREGSSSYEQYF
DNA: TGTGCCAGCCGGGAGGGCAGTTCCTCCTACGAGCAGTACTTC

D: NA
V: TRBV6-1
size: NA
J: TRBJ1-5
CDR3: CASNQAQSQPQHF
DNA: TGTGCCAGCAACCAAGCACAATCCCAGCCCCAGCATTTT

D: NA
V: TRBV14
size: NA
J: TRBJ1-3
CDR3: CASSTAPGNTIYF
DNA: TGTGCCAGCAGCACCGCGCCTGGAAACACCATATATTTT

D: TRBD2
V: TRBV7-9
size: NA
J: TRBJ2-1
CDR3: CASSRQGLAGEGEQFF
DNA: TGTGCCAGCAGCCGCCAAGGACTAGCGGGAGAGGGGGAGCAGTTCTTC

D: NA
V: TRBV11-2
size: NA
J: TRBJ2-3
CDR3: CASSLPGRTDTQYF
DNA: TGTGCCAGCAGCTTACCCGGTCGCACAGATACGCAGTATTTT

D: TRBD2
V: TRBV5-1
size: NA
J: TRBJ2-1
CDR3: CASSWGASGSNEQFF
DNA: TGCGCCAGCAGCTGGGGTGCTAGCGGGAGCAATGAGCAGTTCTTC

D: TRBD1
V: TRBV2
size: few
J: TRBJ1-6
CDR3: CASKTGGSGSPLHF
DNA: TGTGCCAGCAAGACAGGGGGCAGTGGATCACCCCTCCACTTT

D: NA
V: TRBV7-3
size: NA
J: TRBJ1-6
CDR3: CRPPNSPLHF
DNA: TGTAGGCCCCCTAATTCACCCCTCCACTTT

D: NA
V: TRBV5-4
size: NA
J: TRBJ2-5
CDR3: CASSFGLQETQYF
DNA: TGTGCCAGCAGCTTCGGACTCCAAGAGACCCAGTACTTC

D: TRBD1
V: TRBV30
size: once
J: TRBJ2-1
CDR3: CAWADRANEQFF
DNA: TGTGCCTGGGCTGACAGGGCAAATGAGCAGTTCTTC

D: NA
V: TRBV6-4
size: NA
J: TRBJ2-3
CDR3: CASSGQGSDTQYF
DNA: TGTGCCAGCAGCGGGCAGGGATCAGATACGCAGTATTTT

D: NA
V: TRBV20-1
size: NA
J: TRBJ2-7
CDR3: CSASSASEQYF
DNA: TGCAGTGCTAGTTCGGCCTCCGAGCAGTACTTC

D: NA
V: TRBV29-1
size: few
J: TRBJ2-1
CDR3: CSVVTGVNEQFF
DNA: TGCAGCGTTGTAACCGGGGTTAATGAGCAGTTCTTC

D: TRBD1
V: TRBV7-6
size: NA
J: TRBJ2-6
CDR3: CASSQGALGVPGANVLTF
DNA: TGTGCCAGCAGCCAGGGGGCCCTGGGGGTACCTGGGGCCAACGTCCTGACTTTC

D: TRBD1
V: TRBV25-1
size: few
J: TRBJ1-1
CDR3: CASSSQGGQAFF
DNA: TGTGCCAGCAGTTCCCAGGGGGGGCAAGCTTTCTTT

D: TRBD1
V: TRBV19
size: NA
J: TRBJ2-3
CDR3: CASSIPGTGVSPDTQYF
DNA: TGTGCCAGTAGTATACCCGGGACAGGGGTTTCGCCAGATACGCAGTATTTT